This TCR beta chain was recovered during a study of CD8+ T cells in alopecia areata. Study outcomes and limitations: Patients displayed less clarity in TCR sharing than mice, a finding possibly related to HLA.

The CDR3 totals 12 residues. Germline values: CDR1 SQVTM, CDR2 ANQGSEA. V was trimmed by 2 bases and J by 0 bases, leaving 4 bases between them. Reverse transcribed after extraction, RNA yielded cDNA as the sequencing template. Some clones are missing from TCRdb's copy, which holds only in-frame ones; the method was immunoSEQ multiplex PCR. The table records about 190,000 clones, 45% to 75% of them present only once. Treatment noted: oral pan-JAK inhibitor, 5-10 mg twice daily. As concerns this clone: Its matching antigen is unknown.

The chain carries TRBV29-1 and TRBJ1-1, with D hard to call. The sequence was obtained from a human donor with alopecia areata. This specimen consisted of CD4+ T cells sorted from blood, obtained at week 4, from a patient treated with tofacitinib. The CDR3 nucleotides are TGCAGCGTTGAACGAATGAACACTGAAGCTTTCTTT. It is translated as CSVERMNTEAFF.